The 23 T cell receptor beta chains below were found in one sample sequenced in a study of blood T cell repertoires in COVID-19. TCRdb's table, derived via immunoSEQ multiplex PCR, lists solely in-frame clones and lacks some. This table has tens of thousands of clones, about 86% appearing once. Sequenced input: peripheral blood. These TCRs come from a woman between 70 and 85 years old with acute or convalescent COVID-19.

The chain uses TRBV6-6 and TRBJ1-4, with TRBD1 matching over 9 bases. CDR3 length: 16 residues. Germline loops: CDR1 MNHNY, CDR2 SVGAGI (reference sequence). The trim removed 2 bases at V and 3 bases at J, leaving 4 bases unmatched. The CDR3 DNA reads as TGTGCCAGCAGTTACACCACAGGGGGCCCTAATGAAAAACTGTTTTTT. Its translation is CASSYTTGGPNEKLFF.

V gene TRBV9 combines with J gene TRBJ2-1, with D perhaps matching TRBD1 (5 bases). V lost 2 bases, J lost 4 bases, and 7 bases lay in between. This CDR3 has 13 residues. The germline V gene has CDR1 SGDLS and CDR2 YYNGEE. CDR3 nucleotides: TGTGCCAGCAGCGTGGCAGGGTACAATGAGCAGTTCTTC. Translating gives CASSVAGYNEQFF.

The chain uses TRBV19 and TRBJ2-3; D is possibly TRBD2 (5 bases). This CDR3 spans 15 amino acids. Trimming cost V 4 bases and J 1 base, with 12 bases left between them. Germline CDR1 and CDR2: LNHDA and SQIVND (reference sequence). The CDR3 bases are TGTGCCAGTAGTAAGGTCTTGGGAGGCACAGATACGCAGTATTTT. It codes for CASSKVLGGTDTQYF.

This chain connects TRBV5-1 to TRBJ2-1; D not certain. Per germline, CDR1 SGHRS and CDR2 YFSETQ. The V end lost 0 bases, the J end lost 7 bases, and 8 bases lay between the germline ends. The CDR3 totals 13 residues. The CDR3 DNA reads TGCGCCAGCAGCTTGGACTTTCCAAATGAGCAGTTCTTC. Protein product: CASSLDFPNEQFF.

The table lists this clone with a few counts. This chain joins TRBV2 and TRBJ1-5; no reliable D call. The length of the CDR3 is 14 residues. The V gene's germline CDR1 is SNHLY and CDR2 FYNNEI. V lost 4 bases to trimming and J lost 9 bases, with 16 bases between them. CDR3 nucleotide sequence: TGTGCCAGCAGTGTTATTCCTACGTATCGGCCCCAGCATTTT. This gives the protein CASSVIPTYRPQHF.

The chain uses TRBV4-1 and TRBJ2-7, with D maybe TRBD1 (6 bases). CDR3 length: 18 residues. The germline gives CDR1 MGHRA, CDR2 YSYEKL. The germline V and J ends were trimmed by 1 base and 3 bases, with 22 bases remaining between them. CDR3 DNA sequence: TGCGCCAGCAGCCAAGTTTTGGTGACCGGGACATTCGTCTACGAGCAGTACTTC. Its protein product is CASSQVLVTGTFVYEQYF.

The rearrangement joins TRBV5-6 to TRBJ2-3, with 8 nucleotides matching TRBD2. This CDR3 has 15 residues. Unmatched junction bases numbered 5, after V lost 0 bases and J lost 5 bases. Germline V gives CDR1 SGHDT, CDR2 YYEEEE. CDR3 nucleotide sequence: TGTGCCAGCAGCTTGGACGGGGGGGCGATAGATACGCAGTATTTT. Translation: CASSLDGGAIDTQYF.

CDR3 amino acids: CASSTGHQETQYF. CDR3 bases: TGTGCCAGCTCGACAGGCCACCAAGAGACCCAGTACTTC. The chain is built from TRBV18 and TRBJ2-5, with a weak D call TRBD1 (6 bases). Deletions cut 6 bases from V and 0 bases from J, with 8 bases between. CDR3 size: 13 residues. Germline CDR1 and CDR2: KGHSH and LQKENI. The full variable domain, completed using reference TRBV18 and TRBJ2-5, is NAGVMQNPRHLVRRRGQEARLRCSPMKGHSHVYWYRQLPEEGLKFMVYLQKENIIDESGMPKERFSAEFPKEGPSILRIQQVVRGDSAAYFCASSTGHQETQYFGPGTRLLVL.

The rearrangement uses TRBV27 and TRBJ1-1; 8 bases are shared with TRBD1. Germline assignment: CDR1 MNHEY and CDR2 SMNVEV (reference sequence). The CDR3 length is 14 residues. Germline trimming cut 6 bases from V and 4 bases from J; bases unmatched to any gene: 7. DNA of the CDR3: TGTGCCAGCAGAGTCCAGGGGGCGGTCACTGAAGCTTTCTTT. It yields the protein CASRVQGAVTEAFF.

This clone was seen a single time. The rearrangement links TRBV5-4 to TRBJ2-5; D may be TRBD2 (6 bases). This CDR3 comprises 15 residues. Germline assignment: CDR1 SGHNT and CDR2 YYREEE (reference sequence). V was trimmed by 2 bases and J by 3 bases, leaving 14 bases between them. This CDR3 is CASSFGGRMKETQYF. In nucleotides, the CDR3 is TGTGCCAGCAGCTTTGGAGGGAGAATGAAAGAGACCCAGTACTTC.

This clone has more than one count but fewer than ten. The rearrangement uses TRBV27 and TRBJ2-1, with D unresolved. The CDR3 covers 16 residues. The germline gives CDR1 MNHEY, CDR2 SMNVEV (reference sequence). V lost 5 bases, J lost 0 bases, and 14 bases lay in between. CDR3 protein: CASSQKTDHSYNEQFF. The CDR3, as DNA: TGTGCCAGCAGTCAAAAGACTGACCACTCCTACAATGAGCAGTTCTTC.

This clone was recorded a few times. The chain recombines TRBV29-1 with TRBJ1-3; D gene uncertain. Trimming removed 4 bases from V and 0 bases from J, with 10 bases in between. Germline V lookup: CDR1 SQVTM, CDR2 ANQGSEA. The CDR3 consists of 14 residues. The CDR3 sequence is CSVGYGSSGNTIYF. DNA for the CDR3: TGCAGCGTTGGATATGGGAGCTCTGGAAACACCATATATTTT.

CDR3 residues: CASSQTTTNEKLFF. The DNA of the CDR3 is TGTGCCAGCAGCCAAACAACAACTAATGAAAAACTGTTTTTT. This sequence joins TRBV3-1 (or the pseudogene TRBV3-2) and TRBJ1-4; no clear D gene. This CDR3 has 14 amino acids. Per the germline V gene, CDR1 is LGHDT and CDR2 is YNNKEL (reference sequence). V was clipped by 2 bases and J by 0 bases, with 4 bases between them.

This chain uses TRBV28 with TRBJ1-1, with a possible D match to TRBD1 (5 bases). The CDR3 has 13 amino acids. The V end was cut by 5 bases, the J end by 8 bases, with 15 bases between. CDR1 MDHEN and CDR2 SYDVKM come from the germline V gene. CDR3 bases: TGTGCCAGCAGTCGGACACGCACCGGGGAAGCTTTCTTT. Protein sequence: CASSRTRTGEAFF.

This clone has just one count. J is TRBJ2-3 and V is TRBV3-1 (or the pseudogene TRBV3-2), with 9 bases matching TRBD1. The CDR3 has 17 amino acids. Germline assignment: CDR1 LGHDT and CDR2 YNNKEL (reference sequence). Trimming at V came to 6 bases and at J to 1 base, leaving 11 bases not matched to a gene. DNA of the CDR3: TGTGCCAGCAGTCCCCGGGACAGGGCTCTAGGCACAGATACGCAGTATTTT. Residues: CASSPRDRALGTDTQYF.

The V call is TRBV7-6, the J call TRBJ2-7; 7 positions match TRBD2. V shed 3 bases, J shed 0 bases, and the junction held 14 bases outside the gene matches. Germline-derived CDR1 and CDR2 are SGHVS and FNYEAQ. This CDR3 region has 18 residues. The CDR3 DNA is TGTGCCAGCAGCTTGGAGGGTTCGGGACTACAAATCTCCTACGAGCAGTACTTC. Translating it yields CASSLEGSGLQISYEQYF.

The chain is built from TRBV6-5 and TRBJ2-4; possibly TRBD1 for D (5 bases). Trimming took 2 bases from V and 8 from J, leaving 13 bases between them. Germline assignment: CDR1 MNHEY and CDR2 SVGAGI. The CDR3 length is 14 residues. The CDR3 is CASSYIGDRHIQYF. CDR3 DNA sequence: TGTGCCAGCAGTTACATAGGGGATCGACACATTCAGTACTTC.

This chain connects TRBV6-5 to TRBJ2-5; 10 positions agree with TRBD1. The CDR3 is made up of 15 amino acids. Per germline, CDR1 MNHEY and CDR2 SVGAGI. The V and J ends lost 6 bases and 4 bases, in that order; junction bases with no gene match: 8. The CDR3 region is CASSQGQGRLETQYF. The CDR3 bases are TGTGCCAGCAGCCAGGGACAGGGGAGGTTAGAGACCCAGTACTTC.

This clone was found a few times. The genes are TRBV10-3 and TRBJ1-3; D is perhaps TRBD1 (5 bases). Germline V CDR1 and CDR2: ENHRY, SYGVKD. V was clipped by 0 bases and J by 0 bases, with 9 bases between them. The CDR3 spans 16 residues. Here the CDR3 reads CAISESTASSGNTIYF. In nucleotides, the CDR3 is TGTGCCATCAGTGAGTCGACAGCGAGCTCTGGAAACACCATATATTTT.

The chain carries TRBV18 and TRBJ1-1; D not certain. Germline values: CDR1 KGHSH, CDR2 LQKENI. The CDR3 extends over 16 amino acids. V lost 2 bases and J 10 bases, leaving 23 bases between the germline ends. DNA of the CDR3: TGTGCCAGCTCACCATCCGTACAACAACCAAAAGGAGGAGCTTTCTTT. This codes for CASSPSVQQPKGGAFF.

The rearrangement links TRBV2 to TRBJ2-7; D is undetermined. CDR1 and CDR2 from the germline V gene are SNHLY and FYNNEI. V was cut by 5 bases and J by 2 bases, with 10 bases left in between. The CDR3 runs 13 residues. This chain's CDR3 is CASSPQRTYEQYF. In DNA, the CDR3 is TGTGCCAGCAGTCCGCAGAGGACCTACGAGCAGTACTTC.

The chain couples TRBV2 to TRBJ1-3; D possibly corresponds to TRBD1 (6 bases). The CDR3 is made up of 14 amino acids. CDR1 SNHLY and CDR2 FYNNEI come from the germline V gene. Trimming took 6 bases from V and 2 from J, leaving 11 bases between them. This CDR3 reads CASRIQGAGNTIYF. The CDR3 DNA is TGTGCCAGCAGGATACAGGGTGCTGGAAACACCATATATTTT.

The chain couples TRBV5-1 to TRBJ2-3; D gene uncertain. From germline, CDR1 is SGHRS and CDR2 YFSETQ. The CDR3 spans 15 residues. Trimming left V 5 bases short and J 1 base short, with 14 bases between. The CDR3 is CASRPQLGGTDTQYF. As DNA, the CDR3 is TGCGCCAGCAGGCCGCAGTTGGGCGGCACAGATACGCAGTATTTT.